This T cell receptor (beta chain) derives from a study of blood T cell repertoires in COVID-19. Sequencing was performed with immunoSEQ multiplex PCR; in TCRdb, only in-frame clones are kept and a portion is missing. The data show more than 250,000 clones, approximately 78% seen once. V shed 0 bases, J shed 0 bases, and the junction held 25 bases outside the gene matches. Germline V gene sequence: CDR1 LGHNA, CDR2 YNFKEQ. The CDR3 runs to 24 residues. The TCR originated in a man aged 35 to 55 who had been exposed to COVID-19. The chain has TRBV4-2 and TRBJ2-2, with 7 bases lining up with TRBD2. Specimen: PBMCs or T cells enriched from blood (not recorded which). CDR3 nucleotide sequence: TGTGCCAGCAGCCAAGATCCGGGGGGATCTTTGGGGGAGCGGGTTCCCGCGAACACCGGGGAGCTGTTTTTT. Amino acids: CASSQDPGGSLGERVPANTGELFF.